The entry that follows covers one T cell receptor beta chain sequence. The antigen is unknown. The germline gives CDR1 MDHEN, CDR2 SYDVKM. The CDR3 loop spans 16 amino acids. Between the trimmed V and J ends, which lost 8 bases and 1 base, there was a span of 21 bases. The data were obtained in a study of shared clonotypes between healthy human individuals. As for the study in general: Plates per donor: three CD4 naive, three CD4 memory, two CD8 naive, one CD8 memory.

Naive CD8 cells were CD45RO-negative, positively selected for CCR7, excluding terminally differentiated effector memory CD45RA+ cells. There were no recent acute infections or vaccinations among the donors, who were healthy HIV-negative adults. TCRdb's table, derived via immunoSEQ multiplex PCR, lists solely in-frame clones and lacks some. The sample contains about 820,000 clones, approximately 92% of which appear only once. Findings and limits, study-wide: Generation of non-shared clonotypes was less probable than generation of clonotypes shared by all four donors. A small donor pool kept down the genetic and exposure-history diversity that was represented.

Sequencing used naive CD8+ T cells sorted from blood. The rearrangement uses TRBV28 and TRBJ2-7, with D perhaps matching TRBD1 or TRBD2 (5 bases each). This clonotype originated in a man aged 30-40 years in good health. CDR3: CASGYVGAGQSYEQYF. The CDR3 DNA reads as TGTGCCAGCGGGTATGTCGGGGCGGGCCAATCCTACGAGCAGTACTTC.